This is a list of T cell receptor beta chains from one sample in a study of T cells in localized non-small cell lung cancer. Sequencing was performed with immunoSEQ multiplex PCR; in TCRdb, only in-frame clones are kept and a portion is missing. The sample yields approximately 46,000 clones, 81% seen once. The starting material was peripheral blood mononuclear cells, obtained before any cancer treatment. The source of these receptors is a man aged 40-75 years with stage III lung adenocarcinoma. CDR3s include the opening cysteine and the closing phenylalanine or tryptophan. D genes are given only for firm matches. Clone size is shown for a subset of rows, as once, few, many or a class of expanded clone.

D	size	V	J	DNA	CDR3
.	.	TRBV5-1	TRBJ2-7	TGCGCCAGCAGCCGGGGGACTGACTACGAGCAGTACTTC	CASSRGTDYEQYF
TRBD1	.	TRBV14	TRBJ2-5	TGTGCCAGCAGCCAAGAAAGTACAGGGGGCCGAGAGACCCAGTACTTC	CASSQESTGGRETQYF
TRBD1	.	TRBV4-2	TRBJ2-1	TGTGCCAGCAGCCAAGATCGGACAGGGGCTACCTACAATGAGCAGTTCTTC	CASSQDRTGATYNEQFF
.	few	TRBV27	TRBJ2-6	TGTGCCAGCAGCCCTCCCGCGGGCTGGGAGTCTGGGGCCAACGTCCTGACTTTC	CASSPPAGWESGANVLTF
.	.	TRBV7-3	TRBJ1-2	TGTGCCAGCAGCTTATACGGCACTGGCTACACCTTC	CASSLYGTGYTF
TRBD2	once	TRBV28	TRBJ2-2	TGTGCCAGCACCCCGCACTCGGCTAGCGGGGGCCGGGGCGGGGAGCTGTTTTTT	CASTPHSASGGRGGELFF
TRBD1	.	TRBV2	TRBJ1-2	TGTGCCAACGACCGGGACAGGGGGTTCTATGGCTACACCTTC	CANDRDRGFYGYTF
.	.	TRBV6-5	TRBJ2-5	TGTGCCAGCAGTTACGGTCGGGGCCGGGAGACCCAGTACTTC	CASSYGRGRETQYF
TRBD2	.	TRBV19	TRBJ2-5	TGTGCCAGTAGTGGGTGGGGGAGCGGGGGCCAAGAGACCCAGTACTTC	CASSGWGSGGQETQYF
.	.	TRBV6-6	TRBJ2-5	TGTGCCAGCAGTCCAGTCCTGTCCGCGGAGACCCAGTACTTC	CASSPVLSAETQYF
.	.	TRBV1	TRBJ1-1	TGCACCAGCAGCGATAGAGGGACTGAAGCTTTCTTT	CTSSDRGTEAFF
.	once	TRBV4-1	TRBJ2-1	TGCGCCAGCGCCGGGACCCTAAAATACAATGAGCAGTTCTTC	CASAGTLKYNEQFF
.	.	TRBV5-1	TRBJ1-4	TGCGCCAGCAGCTTGGAGTCAGCCCATAATGAAAAACTGTTTTTT	CASSLESAHNEKLFF
.	once	TRBV6-1	TRBJ1-2	TGTGCCAGCAGTGAAGGCCAAACCCTAATCTATGGCTACACCTTC	CASSEGQTLIYGYTF
.	.	TRBV10-1	TRBJ2-3	TGCGCCAGCAGTGTTAATCGTGAAGATACGCAGTATTTT	CASSVNREDTQYF
TRBD1	.	TRBV5-4	TRBJ2-4	TGTGCCAGCAGCGTAGACAGGGGGCAGGGGGACATTCAGTACTTC	CASSVDRGQGDIQYF
TRBD2	.	TRBV4-1	TRBJ2-7	TGCGCCAGCAGCCAAAGAACCGGGACTAGCACCTACGAGCAGTACTTC	CASSQRTGTSTYEQYF
.	.	TRBV6-6	TRBJ1-1	TGTGCCAGCAGCCATGTGACAGGCCATGAAGCTTTCTTT	CASSHVTGHEAFF
TRBD2	.	TRBV29-1	TRBJ2-7	TGCAGCGGACTCATCGGGGGGTACGAGCAGTACTTC	CSGLIGGYEQYF
TRBD1	.	TRBV30	TRBJ1-3	TGTGCCTGGGCAAGACAGGGCGGAAGCTCTGGAAACACCATATATTTT	CAWARQGGSSGNTIYF
TRBD1	many	TRBV4-2	TRBJ2-6	TGTGCCAGCAGCCAAGAGAGCTTGACAGGGAGAGTCTCTGGGGCCAACGTCCTGACTTTC	CASSQESLTGRVSGANVLTF
TRBD1	.	TRBV14	TRBJ2-1	TGTGCCAGCAGCCAAGCCCCCTCCGACAGGGTAGGGAACAATGAGCAGTTCTTC	CASSQAPSDRVGNNEQFF
.	.	TRBV6-5	TRBJ2-5	TGTGCCAGCAGTATGACTGTTACCCAAGAGACCCAGTACTTC	CASSMTVTQETQYF
TRBD1	.	TRBV7-8	TRBJ2-1	TGTGCCAGCAGCTTAGAGGGACAGGGGTCCTACAATGAGCAGTTCTTC	CASSLEGQGSYNEQFF
TRBD1	.	TRBV7-6	TRBJ1-2	TGTGCCAGCAGCCCGCAGGGGGGCACGGTAGATGGCTACACCTTC	CASSPQGGTVDGYTF
.	.	TRBV6-5	TRBJ2-5	TGTGCCAGCAGTTACTCGACACCCCAAGAGACCCAGTACTTC	CASSYSTPQETQYF
.	.	TRBV11-3	TRBJ2-3	TGTGCCAGCAGCCACGGGACCCTTAGCACAGATACGCAGTATTTT	CASSHGTLSTDTQYF
.	.	TRBV11-3	TRBJ1-2	TGTGCCAGCAGCCTACGACAACTTTACACTAGGATTAACTATGGCTACACCTTC	CASSLRQLYTRINYGYTF
.	.	TRBV6-5	TRBJ2-7	TGTGCCAGCAGAACAAACGGGATCGAGCAGTACTTC	CASRTNGIEQYF
.	.	TRBV27	TRBJ2-1	TGTGCCAGCAGTTTAGGGGTGTACAATGAGCAGTTCTTC	CASSLGVYNEQFF
TRBD1	.	TRBV10-3	TRBJ2-6	TGTGCCATCAGTGACCCCGGACAGGGGGCGGACTCTGGGGCCAACGTCCTGACTTTC	CAISDPGQGADSGANVLTF
TRBD1	once	TRBV7-8	TRBJ1-5	TGTGCCAGCAGCTTCCGACAGGGATCGAGTAGCAATCAGCCCCAGCATTTT	CASSFRQGSSSNQPQHF
TRBD2	.	TRBV29-1	TRBJ2-2	TGCAGCGTTCACGGGGGGTCGAACACCGGGGAGCTGTTTTTT	CSVHGGSNTGELFF
TRBD2	few	TRBV7-6	TRBJ2-2	TGTGCCAGCAGCCAAGGACTAGCGGGGGTCGGGGAGCTGTTTTTT	CASSQGLAGVGELFF
TRBD2	.	TRBV29-1	TRBJ2-2	TGCAGCGTGCGACTAGCGGTGAACACCGGGGAGCTGTTTTTT	CSVRLAVNTGELFF
.	.	TRBV2	TRBJ2-7	TGTGCCACGGACCCCCACCGGGACGCCTACGAGCAGTACTTC	CATDPHRDAYEQYF
.	.	TRBV6-1	TRBJ1-2	TGTGCCAGCAGTAGGACACCGAACTATGGCTACACCTTC	CASSRTPNYGYTF
.	.	TRBV10-1	TRBJ1-5	TGCGCCAGCAGTGCTGGTAGGGAACAGCCCCAGCATTTT	CASSAGREQPQHF
TRBD2	few	TRBV19	TRBJ2-3	TGTGCCAGTAGGCGGACGGGGGGAGGAGGCACAGATACGCAGTATTTT	CASRRTGGGGTDTQYF
.	.	TRBV5-6	TRBJ2-4	TGTGCCAGCAGCGCCGACGGTCAAGCCAAAAACATTCAGTACTTC	CASSADGQAKNIQYF
TRBD2	.	TRBV27	TRBJ2-3	TGTGCCAGCAGTCGGGGGGGGGCGGATACGCAGTATTTT	CASSRGGADTQYF
.	few	TRBV5-4	TRBJ2-5	TGTGCCAGCAGCTTGGCAGATGAGGGGCCTCAAGAGACCCAGTACTTC	CASSLADEGPQETQYF
.	.	TRBV11-2	TRBJ2-1	TGTGCCAGCAGCTTACTAAGTGAGCAGTTCTTC	CASSLLSEQFF
.	.	TRBV29-1	TRBJ2-3	TGCAGCGTTGCGGACACCACAGATACGCAGTATTTT	CSVADTTDTQYF
.	many	TRBV7-2	TRBJ2-7	TGTGCCAGCAGCTTAGAGTCGCTGAGTGGGGCCTACGAGCAGTACTTC	CASSLESLSGAYEQYF
.	.	TRBV6-5	TRBJ2-7	TGTGCCAGCAGTCGCCAGGCCCTCCGGGAGCAGTACTTC	CASSRQALREQYF
TRBD2	.	TRBV7-8	TRBJ2-7	TGTGCCAGCAGCTCTCTCCGACTAGCGGGACCAGACGAGCAGTACTTC	CASSSLRLAGPDEQYF
.	.	TRBV21-1	TRBJ1-6	TGTGCCAGCAGCAAAGCGTGGAGACAGGGGGGGTGTGCCTATAATTCACCCCTCCACTTT	CASSKAWRQGGCAYNSPLHF